This TCR beta chain is drawn from a study of lung T cells in sarcoidosis with Löfgren's syndrome. Germline values: CDR1 SGHTA, CDR2 FQGNSA. This CDR3 is built from 15 residues. J lost 6 bases, V lost 5 bases, and 13 bases had no gene match. One entry per CDR3 protein results from TCRdb running MiXCR on the reads. The profile covers about 9,400 distinct CDR3 sequences, with 15% to 20% appearing a single time and roughly 6.5% taken by the ten largest. This clonotype was obtained from a human donor with sarcoidosis (Löfgren's syndrome or another form), or a control subject (not recorded which). Sequenced material: CD4+ T cells from bronchoalveolar lavage. J is TRBJ2-7 and V is TRBV7-2; 7 bases are a match to TRBD1. CDR3 loop: CASSILDRGRSEQYF. The CDR3 DNA is TGTGCCAGCAGCATCCTTGATAGGGGGCGCAGCGAGCAGTACTTC.